This TCR beta chain was recovered during a study of vaccination and CD4 T cells after COVID-19. Study-wide context: Convalescent participants consisted of six males and four females, two being Hispanic. The cells in question were stimulated using overlapping spike peptides derived from SARS-CoV-2, HCoV-NL63, HCoV-OC43 and HCoV-229E. Control cultures received a CEFX pool, an HIV-1 Nef pool, or no peptide.

This clonotype has only one observation. No antigen is known for it. Stated treatment: roughly nine-day PBMC culture with coronavirus spike peptide pools or control peptides (ViraFEST assay). Harvesting of the unexposed donor's CD4+ T cells predated the COVID-19 pandemic (2011-2018). ViraFEST relied on peptide pools to expand antigen-specific T cells; the TCRs were sequenced afterward. The Oncomine TCR Beta short-read assay was applied to DNA of cultured CD4+ T cells. Cultured CD4+ T cells yielded the extracted genomic DNA. MiXCR, applied by TCRdb to the PCR reads, yields one record per CDR3 protein. Counted here are some 11,000 distinct CDR3 sequences, around 28% occurring once; the ten biggest clones make up 15% to 20%. Losses at the gene ends were 6 bases for V and 7 bases for J; bases not matched to a gene: 5. The CDR3 covers 13 residues. Looked up from germline, CDR1 is DFQATT and CDR2 is SNEGSKA (reference sequence).

The specimen sequenced was CD4+ T cells from blood, cultured in vitro. This chain joins TRBV20-1 and TRBJ1-5, with 11 bases that match TRBD1. This TCR was sampled from a human donor in good health. CDR3 DNA: TGCAGTGCGGACAGGGGGCTGTCCCAGCCCCAGCATTTT. Protein product: CSADRGLSQPQHF.